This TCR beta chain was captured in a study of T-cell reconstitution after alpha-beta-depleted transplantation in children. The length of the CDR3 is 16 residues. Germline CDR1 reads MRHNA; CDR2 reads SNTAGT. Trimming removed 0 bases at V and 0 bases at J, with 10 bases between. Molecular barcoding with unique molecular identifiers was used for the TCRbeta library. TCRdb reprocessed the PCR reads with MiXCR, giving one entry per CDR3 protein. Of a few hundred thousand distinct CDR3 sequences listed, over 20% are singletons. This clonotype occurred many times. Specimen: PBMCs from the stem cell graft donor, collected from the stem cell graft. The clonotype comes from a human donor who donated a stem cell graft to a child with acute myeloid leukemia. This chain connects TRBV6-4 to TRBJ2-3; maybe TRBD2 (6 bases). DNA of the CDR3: TGTGCCAGCAGTGACTCCGGGACTTTTAGCACAGATACGCAGTATTTT. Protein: CASSDSGTFSTDTQYF.